A selection of T cell receptor beta chains follows, all from one sample in a study of CD8+ T cells in alopecia areata. The data were produced by immunoSEQ multiplex PCR, yet TCRdb's version contains in-frame clones alone and is incomplete. The sample consists of about 120,000 clones, about 60% of them appearing once. Sequenced sample: CD4+ T cells sorted from blood. These receptors all stem from a human donor in good health. The conserved cysteine and the conserved F or W are not part of the CDR3 here.

TRBV5-8,12,TRBJ1-4,ASSPGQFNEKLF
TRBV5-6,13,TRBJ2-1,ASSLGSSEYNEQF
TRBV4-2,15,TRBJ2-3,ASSQDPAGGPGDTQY
TRBV28,13,TRBJ1-2,ASSLSGPSNYGYT
TRBV4-1,13,TRBJ2-7,ASSRYSGDPYEQY
TRBV4-2,16,TRBJ1-2,ASSQDQGGTGRYYGYT
TRBV7-6,10,TRBJ2-3,ATSGLADTQY
TRBV29-1,15,TRBJ2-5,SARTSGGNLYQETQY
TRBV7-7,13,TRBJ2-3,ASSLAGSPTDTQY
TRBV30,9,TRBJ1-2,AWTTGGGYT